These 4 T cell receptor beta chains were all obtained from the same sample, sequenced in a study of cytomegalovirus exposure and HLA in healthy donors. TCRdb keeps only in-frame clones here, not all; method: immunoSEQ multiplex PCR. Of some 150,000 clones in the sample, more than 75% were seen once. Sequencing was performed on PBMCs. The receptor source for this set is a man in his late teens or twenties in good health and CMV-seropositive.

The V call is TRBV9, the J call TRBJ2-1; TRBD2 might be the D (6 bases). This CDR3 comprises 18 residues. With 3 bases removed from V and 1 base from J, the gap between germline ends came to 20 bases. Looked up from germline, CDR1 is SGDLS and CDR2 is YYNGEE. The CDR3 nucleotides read TGTGCCAGCAGCGCCCCAGAAGACGGGGGAGTGTCCTACAATGAGCAGTTCTTC. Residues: CASSAPEDGGVSYNEQFF.

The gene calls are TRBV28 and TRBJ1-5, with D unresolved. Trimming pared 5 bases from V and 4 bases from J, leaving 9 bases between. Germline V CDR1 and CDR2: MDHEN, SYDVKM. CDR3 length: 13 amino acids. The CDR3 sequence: CASSTPQNQPQHF. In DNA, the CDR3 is TGTGCCAGCAGTACGCCACAGAATCAGCCCCAGCATTTT.

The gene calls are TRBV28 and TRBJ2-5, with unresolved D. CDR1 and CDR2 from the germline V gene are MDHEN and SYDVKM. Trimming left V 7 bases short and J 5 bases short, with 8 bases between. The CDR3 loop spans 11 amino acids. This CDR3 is CASNERETQYF. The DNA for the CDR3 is TGTGCCAGCAACGAGAGGGAGACCCAGTACTTC.

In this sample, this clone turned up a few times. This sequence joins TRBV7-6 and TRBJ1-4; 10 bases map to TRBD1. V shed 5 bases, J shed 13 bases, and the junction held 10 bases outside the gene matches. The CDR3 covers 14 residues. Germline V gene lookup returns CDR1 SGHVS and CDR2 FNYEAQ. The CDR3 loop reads CASSRRDRGLGLFF. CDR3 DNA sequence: TGTGCCAGCAGCCGCCGGGACAGGGGATTGGGACTGTTTTTT.